This T cell receptor (beta chain) was sequenced in a study of blood T cell repertoires in COVID-19. The method was immunoSEQ multiplex PCR; TCRdb's version includes in-frame clones alone and lacks a portion of them. The data hold 250,000 or so clones, with 91% observed a single time. The CDR3 contains 14 residues. Germline V gives CDR1 SQVTM, CDR2 ANQGSEA. V shed 7 bases, J shed 7 bases, and the junction held 14 bases outside the gene matches. The participants were between roughly 18 and 100 years old and came from under 25 US areas. Participants had their cohort set by participant-reported clinical history.

Sequencing was carried out using PBMCs or T cells enriched from blood (not recorded which). This clonotype was sampled from a man aged 40-49 years who had been exposed to COVID-19. V gene TRBV29-1 combines with J gene TRBJ1-2, with 8 bases identical to TRBD1. This CDR3 reads CSGDPGQGALGYTF. The CDR3 nucleotides are TGCAGCGGAGACCCCGGGCAGGGGGCGCTTGGCTACACCTTC.